Below are 26 T cell receptor beta chains sequenced from a single sample in a study of cytomegalovirus exposure and HLA in healthy donors. The PCR contained 60 Vbeta and 13 Jbeta primers. Produced via immunoSEQ multiplex PCR; TCRdb's table is partial and in-frame only. The data hold approximately 290,000 clones, with about four fifths observed a single time. Sequencing was performed on PBMCs. The receptor source for this set is a girl aged 2 to 10 in good health and CMV-seronegative.

V is TRBV19 and J is TRBJ1-2; TRBD1 agrees at 7 bases. The V gene end was trimmed by 6 bases and the J gene end by 2 bases; junction bases not matched to a gene: 3. The CDR3 is 13 residues long. Germline CDR1 reads LNHDA; CDR2 reads SQIVND (reference sequence). CDR3 amino acids: CASSLGQNYGYTF. The DNA of the CDR3 is TGTGCCAGTAGCCTGGGACAGAACTATGGCTACACCTTC. Full variable domain (outside the CDR3, taken from reference TRBV19 and TRBJ1-2): DGGITQSPKYLFRKEGQNVTLSCEQNLNHDAMYWYRQDPGQGLRLIYYSQIVNDFQKGDIAEGYSVSREKKESFPLTVTSAQKNPTAFYLCASSLGQNYGYTFGSGTRLTVV.

A few counts support this clone. This chain joins TRBV5-1 and TRBJ1-6; 10 nucleotides align to TRBD1. This CDR3 has 15 residues. J was trimmed by 7 bases and V by 5 bases; bases with no gene match: 6. Germline V gives CDR1 SGHRS, CDR2 YFSETQ. The CDR3 region is CASSSTGQGNSPLHF. The CDR3 nucleotides read TGCGCCAGCAGTTCGACGGGACAGGGGAATTCACCCCTCCACTTT.

J is TRBJ2-5 and V is TRBV7-2; D may be TRBD1 (5 bases). Germline-derived CDR1 and CDR2 are SGHTA and FQGNSA. Deletions cut 2 bases from V and 7 bases from J, with 11 bases between. This CDR3 is 13 amino acids long. The CDR3 coding sequence is TGTGCCAGCAGCTTAAACCAGCAGGGGACCCAGTACTTC. Protein product: CASSLNQQGTQYF.

The chain combines TRBV11-2 with TRBJ2-7; 13 positions match TRBD2. CDR1 and CDR2 from the germline V gene are SGHAT and FQNNGV. The CDR3 has 16 residues. V trimming: 5 bases; J trimming: 1 base; junction bases outside the gene matches: 5. CDR3 in DNA: TGTGCCAGCAGCCGGGGACTAGCGGGGAGATCCTACGAGCAGTACTTC. Translation: CASSRGLAGRSYEQYF. The entire variable domain, with the rest obtained from reference TRBV11-2 and TRBJ2-7, is as follows: EAGVAQSPRYKIIEKRQSVAFWCNPISGHATLYWYQQILGQGPKLLIQFQNNGVVDDSQLPKDRFSAERLKGVDSTLKIQPAKLEDSAVYLCASSRGLAGRSYEQYFGPGTRLTVT.

The V call is TRBV5-1, the J call TRBJ2-1; 11 bases fit TRBD2. Germline values: CDR1 SGHRS, CDR2 YFSETQ. The CDR3 consists of 16 residues. The V segment lost 4 bases and the J segment 8 bases; nucleotides outside the gene matches: 11. The DNA of the CDR3 is TGCGCCAGCAGCATGATAACTAGCGGGAGTGGGGATGAGCAGTTCTTC. This gives the protein CASSMITSGSGDEQFF.

This chain links TRBV7-9 with TRBJ2-5; 8 bases line up with TRBD1. The J call may be faulty, since TRBJ2-7 better matches the DNA end. CDR1 and CDR2 (germline): SEHNR, FQNEAQ (reference sequence). This CDR3 spans 16 amino acids. In DNA form, the CDR3 reads TGTGCCAGCAGCTTAGCTAACAACAGGGGGAAGAACGAGCAGTACTTC. Its translation is CASSLANNRGKNEQYF.

V is TRBV7-2 and J is TRBJ2-3; possibly TRBD2 for D (7 bases). The CDR3 runs 15 residues. V dropped 0 bases and J dropped 6 bases, with 13 bases sitting between them. Germline CDR1 reads SGHTA; CDR2 reads FQGNSA. The CDR3 loop is CASSLARGGVDTQYF. The DNA of the CDR3 is TGTGCCAGCAGCTTAGCGCGCGGGGGCGTGGATACGCAGTATTTT.

The chain carries TRBV30 and TRBJ1-6; 7 nucleotides line up with TRBD1. The CDR3 has 15 amino acids. CDR1 and CDR2 (germline): GTSNPN, SVGIG (reference sequence). With V trimmed by 0 bases and J by 9 bases, 8 bases remained unmatched. The CDR3 region is CAWSVGGAAISPLHF. DNA for the CDR3: TGTGCCTGGAGTGTAGGGGGCGCAGCAATTTCACCCCTCCACTTT.

V is TRBV4-1 and J is TRBJ2-1; no firm D call. Germline V gene data show CDR1 as MGHRA and CDR2 as YSYEKL. With 2 bases removed from V and 10 bases from J, the gap between germline ends came to 21 bases. The CDR3 is 16 amino acids. CDR3 region: CASSQLVISLATEQFF. The CDR3 nucleotides read TGCGCCAGCAGCCAATTAGTTATCAGTTTAGCCACCGAGCAGTTCTTC.

This chain uses TRBV7-8 with TRBJ2-1; the match to TRBD2 covers 10 bases. J lost 0 bases, V lost 1 base, and 6 bases had no gene match. There are 18 residues in the CDR3. Germline V lookup: CDR1 SGHVS, CDR2 FQNEAQ. The CDR3 loop reads CASSLVSGGQSSYNEQFF. The CDR3 region has the DNA TGTGCCAGCAGCTTAGTTAGCGGGGGGCAGAGCTCCTACAATGAGCAGTTCTTC.

V usage is TRBV2 and J usage is TRBJ1-5, with TRBD1 matching over 7 bases. CDR3 size: 13 residues. Germline-derived CDR1 and CDR2 are SNHLY and FYNNEI. V lost 11 bases, J lost 5 bases, and 9 bases stayed unmatched. The CDR3 sequence is CARAGGRDQPQHF. CDR3 nucleotides: TGTGCCCGAGCAGGGGGACGGGATCAGCCCCAGCATTTT.

The rearrangement links TRBV18 to TRBJ1-5; D is uncertain. This CDR3 has 15 residues. Trimming left V 3 bases short and J 2 bases short, with 11 bases between. Germline assignment: CDR1 KGHSH and CDR2 LQKENI. CDR3 residues: CASSPHTGGNQPQHF. CDR3 in DNA: TGTGCCAGCTCACCCCACACGGGTGGCAATCAGCCCCAGCATTTT.

The CDR3 protein is CASSLPRGVYNEQFF. The CDR3 bases are TGTGCCAGTAGTCTCCCCAGGGGAGTCTACAATGAGCAGTTCTTC. This chain uses TRBV19 with TRBJ2-1; maybe TRBD1 (6 bases). CDR3 length: 15 amino acids. Germline V gene data show CDR1 as LNHDA and CDR2 as SQIVND (reference sequence). V lost 5 bases and J lost 3, with 14 bases in between.

This chain links TRBV5-1 with TRBJ2-3, with 7 bases lining up with TRBD1. The J segment lost 6 bases and the V segment lost 5 bases, leaving 9 bases of the junction unmatched. Germline V lookup: CDR1 SGHRS, CDR2 YFSETQ. CDR3 size: 14 residues. The CDR3 DNA reads TGCGCCAGCAGATTTTTGCAGGGGGAGGATACGCAGTATTTT. Translated, it gives CASRFLQGEDTQYF.

The gene calls are TRBV7-9 and TRBJ1-6, with D unclear. The V end was cut by 5 bases, the J end by 6 bases, with 8 bases between. The CDR3 spans 13 residues. Germline CDR1 SEHNR, CDR2 FQNEAQ (reference sequence). This chain's CDR3 is CASSAELNSPLHF. As DNA, the CDR3 is TGTGCCAGCAGCGCGGAGCTTAATTCACCCCTCCACTTT.

This clone has more than one count but fewer than ten. The rearrangement links TRBV7-3 to TRBJ2-7, with D perhaps TRBD2 (6 bases). With 1 base removed from V and 3 bases from J, the gap between germline ends came to 10 bases. CDR1 SGHTA and CDR2 FQGTGA come from the germline V gene. The CDR3 loop spans 14 amino acids. The CDR3 is CASSLSGTGYEQYF. The CDR3 DNA reads TGTGCCAGCAGCTTAAGCGGGACGGGCTACGAGCAGTACTTC.

The chain has TRBV6-5 and TRBJ1-4, with D possibly being TRBD1 (6 bases). The CDR3 runs 15 residues. V was pared by 6 bases and J by 7 bases, with 18 bases between. CDR1 MNHEY and CDR2 SVGAGI come from the germline V gene. CDR3 sequence: CASRSTGWGSEKLFF. CDR3 nucleotides: TGTGCCAGCAGATCCACAGGGTGGGGGAGTGAAAAACTGTTTTTT.

J is TRBJ2-7 and V is TRBV7-6, with D maybe TRBD2 (5 bases). This CDR3 spans 14 amino acids. V gave up 0 bases and J gave up 6 bases, with 12 bases separating them. Germline CDR1 SGHVS, CDR2 FNYEAQ. CDR3 protein: CASSLAPAGGEQYF. CDR3 DNA sequence: TGTGCCAGCAGCTTAGCGCCGGCGGGCGGCGAGCAGTACTTC.

This chain joins TRBV15 and TRBJ2-2; 9 nucleotides match TRBD1. The CDR3 has 14 residues. Germline trimming cut 5 bases from V and 3 bases from J; bases unmatched to any gene: 1. From germline, CDR1 is LNHNV and CDR2 YYDKDF (reference sequence). Written as DNA, the CDR3 is TGTGCCACCAGCCGGGACAGGGACACCGGGGAGCTGTTTTTT. The encoded protein is CATSRDRDTGELFF.

The chain uses TRBV10-3 and TRBJ2-1; 10 bases are a match to TRBD2. The trim removed 11 bases at V and 7 bases at J, leaving 11 bases unmatched. The CDR3 runs to 14 residues. Germline-derived CDR1 and CDR2 are ENHRY and SYGVKD. CDR3 in DNA: TGTGCCCATAGCCCTGGGACTAGCGCAAATGAGCAGTTCTTC. It translates to CAHSPGTSANEQFF.

This clone was counted a single time. The CDR3 sequence is CAWNGQGSNYGYTF. DNA of the CDR3: TGTGCCTGGAACGGCCAGGGATCTAACTATGGCTACACCTTC. V is TRBV30 and J is TRBJ1-2; D is perhaps TRBD1 (5 bases). The CDR3 spans 14 residues. V was shortened by 4 bases and J by 0 bases, with 12 bases between the two germline ends. Per the germline V gene, CDR1 is GTSNPN and CDR2 is SVGIG (reference sequence).

This chain connects TRBV2 to TRBJ2-3; the match to TRBD2 covers 10 bases. V lost 8 bases to trimming and J lost 2 bases; unmatched junction nucleotides: 10. The CDR3 is made up of 16 amino acids. Germline CDR1 is SNHLY and CDR2 is FYNNEI. Here the CDR3 DNA reads TGTGCCAGCTCCCCTCGAGCGGGGGGGCTCACAGATACGCAGTATTTT. Translated, it gives CASSPRAGGLTDTQYF.

This clone was found a few times. The V gene is TRBV5-1, the J gene TRBJ2-1; D may be TRBD2 (6 bases). The ends were cut back, 4 bases at V and 3 bases at J, with 17 bases in the middle. The CDR3 spans 16 residues. Germline assignment: CDR1 SGHRS and CDR2 YFSETQ. DNA of the CDR3: TGCGCCAGCAGCCCCCTCTTAGCGGACCTCTACAATGAGCAGTTCTTC. It specifies CASSPLLADLYNEQFF.

The rearrangement joins TRBV30 to TRBJ2-7; D perhaps matches TRBD2 (6 bases). Germline V gives CDR1 GTSNPN, CDR2 SVGIG (reference sequence). V was cut by 4 bases and J by 5 bases, with 12 bases left in between. The CDR3 extends over 12 amino acids. The CDR3 loop is CAWTTGLDEQYF. In DNA form, the CDR3 reads TGTGCCTGGACCACGGGACTCGACGAGCAGTACTTC.

The chain employs TRBV7-8 and TRBJ1-3; D unresolved. Germline V gene data show CDR1 as SGHVS and CDR2 as FQNEAQ. The CDR3 sequence is 12 residues long. The V and J ends lost 3 bases and 2 bases respectively, with 2 bases between them. Written as DNA, the CDR3 is TGTGCCAGCAGCTTCACTGGAAACACCATATATTTT. It is translated as CASSFTGNTIYF.

The chain's CDR3 is CASSLAGGYNEQFF. The CDR3, as DNA: TGTGCCAGCAGCTTAGCGGGAGGCTACAATGAGCAGTTCTTC. V gene TRBV13 combines with J gene TRBJ2-1; 7 bases line up with TRBD2. The CDR3 runs 14 residues. J gave up 3 bases and V 1 base, and 0 bases lay outside the gene matches. Looked up from germline, CDR1 is PRHDT and CDR2 is FYEKMQ (reference sequence).